The next 23 T cell receptor beta chains were all read from a single sample in a study of cytomegalovirus exposure and HLA in healthy donors (dated by TCRdb to about 2017). Preparation of the library involved the immunoSEQ multiplex PCR assay. For the multiplex PCR, a mixture combining 60 forward primers for TCR Vbeta segments and 13 reverse primers for TCR Jbeta segments was used. The clones in this table, taken by TCRdb from immuneACCESS, are in-frame only. Not every clone is retained; where verified, under half of the shortfall comes from an unresolved V gene, and the cause of the rest is unknown. The sample contains some 200,000 clones, approximately 70% of them found a single time. 2.6% of the sample is taken by the ten largest. Sequenced: PBMCs. The source is a man aged 35 to 55 in good health and CMV-seropositive.

The chain combines TRBV7-9 with TRBJ1-4; D not resolved. CDR1 is SEHNR, CDR2 FQNEAQ, per germline (reference sequence). V gave up 3 bases and J gave up 12 bases, with 26 bases separating them. This CDR3 region has 17 residues. The CDR3 DNA follows: TGTGCCAGCAGCTTGTCCACGAGGCCCGGAGGGCGGATAGAACTGTTTTTT. It translates to CASSLSTRPGGRIELFF.

The rearrangement joins TRBV10-2 to TRBJ2-7; 8 positions match TRBD1. Germline values: CDR1 WSHSY, CDR2 SAAADI. This CDR3 comprises 12 residues. V shed 6 bases and J 6 bases; nucleotides not matched to a gene: 4. CDR3 nucleotide sequence: TGCGCCAGCAGGGACAGGGCGAGCGAGCAGTACTTC. It specifies CASRDRASEQYF.

This rearrangement joins TRBV29-1 to TRBJ2-4, with a possible D match to TRBD1 (6 bases). Germline V lookup: CDR1 SQVTM, CDR2 ANQGSEA. Trimming took 6 bases from V and 1 from J, leaving 13 bases between them. The CDR3 length is 14 residues. CDR3 sequence: CSVNTGLAKNIQYF. The CDR3 coding sequence is TGCAGCGTAAACACAGGGTTGGCCAAAAACATTCAGTACTTC.

The V call is TRBV7-9, the J call TRBJ1-6; D unresolved. Trimming removed 4 bases at V and 10 bases at J, with 11 bases between. Germline assignment: CDR1 SEHNR and CDR2 FQNEAQ (reference sequence). The length of the CDR3 is 13 residues. CDR3 nucleotides: TGTGCCAGCAGCTCGGACCCGGGGTCACCCCTCCACTTT. It specifies CASSSDPGSPLHF. Combining the CDR3 with reference TRBV7-9 and TRBJ1-6 gives the whole variable domain DTGVSQNPRHKITKRGQNVTFRCDPISEHNRLYWYRQTLGQGPEFLTYFQNEAQLEKSRLLSDRFSAERPKGSFSTLEIQRTEQGDSAMYLCASSSDPGSPLHFGNGTRLTVT.

This clone showed up just a few times. This chain uses TRBV29-1 with TRBJ2-7; D is possibly TRBD2 (6 bases). With 7 bases removed from V and 7 bases from J, the gap between germline ends came to 20 bases. This CDR3 is built from 13 residues. Germline loops: CDR1 SQVTM, CDR2 ANQGSEA. The CDR3 DNA sequence: TGCAGCGCTGGGGGACGGGGGACTGGAGAGCAGTACTTC. The encoded protein is CSAGGRGTGEQYF.

This clone was picked up a small number of times. The chain joins TRBV7-6 to TRBJ2-7, with 11 bases fitting TRBD1. The germline gives CDR1 SGHVS, CDR2 FNYEAQ. The CDR3 is 15 residues long. Trimming took 3 bases from V and 1 from J; bases not matched to a gene: 2. The CDR3 DNA follows: TGTGCCAGCAGCTTCGGGACAGGGGGGTCCTACGAGCAGTACTTC. This translates into CASSFGTGGSYEQYF.

This clone was found a few times. V gene TRBV9 combines with J gene TRBJ2-3; TRBD2 aligns across 10 bases. V was pared by 2 bases and J by 0 bases, with 0 bases of the junction left unmatched. Per the germline V gene, CDR1 is SGDLS and CDR2 is YYNGEE. The CDR3 consists of 15 residues. In nucleotides, the CDR3 is TGTGCCAGCAGCGTTAGCGGGGGGAGCACAGATACGCAGTATTTT. It yields the protein CASSVSGGSTDTQYF.

The chain has TRBV5-1 and TRBJ1-1; a weak D match, TRBD1 (5 bases). CDR1 is SGHRS and CDR2 is YFSETQ in the germline V gene. Trimming shortened V by 2 bases and J by 0 bases, and 11 bases separated the two germline ends. CDR3 size: 15 residues. The CDR3 coding sequence is TGCGCCAGCAGCTTTGGGTCAGGGCTGAACACTGAAGCTTTCTTT. Translated: CASSFGSGLNTEAFF.

This clone turned up a few times. The sample holds other DNA sequences that translate to the same CDR3. The chain is built from TRBV9 and TRBJ2-7; 12 bases are shared with TRBD2. Germline V gene data show CDR1 as SGDLS and CDR2 as YYNGEE. V trimming: 4 bases; J trimming: 6 bases; junction bases outside the gene matches: 8. CDR3 length: 15 amino acids. This CDR3 reads CASSPRLAGGLEQYF. In DNA form, the CDR3 reads TGTGCCAGCAGCCCCCGGCTAGCGGGGGGGCTCGAGCAGTACTTC. The full variable domain, with the rest looked up from reference TRBV9 and TRBJ2-7, is DSGVTQTPKHLITATGQRVTLRCSPRSGDLSVYWYQQSLDQGLQFLIQYYNGEERAKGNILERFSAQQFPDLHSELNLSSLELGDSALYFCASSPRLAGGLEQYFGPGTRLTVT.

The chain is built from TRBV7-7 and TRBJ2-3; D possibly corresponds to TRBD2 (6 bases). The germline V gene encodes CDR1 SSHAT and CDR2 FNYEAQ (reference sequence). This CDR3 comprises 14 residues. V was clipped by 5 bases and J by 2 bases, with 11 bases between them. This CDR3 reads CASSPGGVTDTQYF. The CDR3 bases are TGTGCCAGCAGCCCGGGCGGGGTCACAGATACGCAGTATTTT.

The chain couples TRBV7-6 to TRBJ1-2, with TRBD1 identical over 12 bases. V lost 5 bases and J lost 0; bases outside the gene matches: 7. CDR1 and CDR2 (germline): SGHVS, FNYEAQ. This CDR3 comprises 17 residues. CDR3 bases: TGTGCCAGCAGCCTTGCGGGACAGGGGGCCTCTAACTATGGCTACACCTTC. It is translated as CASSLAGQGASNYGYTF. Variable domain in full (rest from reference TRBV7-6 and TRBJ1-2): GAGVSQSPRYKVTKRGQDVALRCDPISGHVSLYWYRQALGQGPEFLTYFNYEAQQDKSGLPNDRFSAERPEGSISTLTIQRTEQRDSAMYRCASSLAGQGASNYGYTFGSGTRLTVV.

In this sample, this clone turned up a few times. V is TRBV2 and J is TRBJ2-1, with TRBD2 matching over 10 bases. Germline trimming cut 7 bases from V and 4 bases from J; bases unmatched to any gene: 7. Germline V gene sequence: CDR1 SNHLY, CDR2 FYNNEI. The CDR3 totals 15 residues. The CDR3 sequence: CASTLAGGLYNEQFF. Here the CDR3 DNA reads TGTGCCAGCACCTTAGCGGGGGGCCTTTACAATGAGCAGTTCTTC.

The chain uses TRBV6-1 and TRBJ2-3; 10 nucleotides line up with TRBD2. V gave up 6 bases and J gave up 2 bases; unmatched junction bases: 5. Germline V gives CDR1 MNHNS, CDR2 SASEGT. This CDR3 has 15 residues. CDR3 loop: CASRIAGGSTDTQYF. Here the CDR3 DNA reads TGTGCCAGCAGAATAGCGGGGGGCTCCACAGATACGCAGTATTTT.

Only one count was recorded for this clone. The CDR3 loop is CASRTRGTIYF. Written as DNA, the CDR3 is TGTGCCAGCAGGACCCGAGGCACCATATATTTT. The V gene is TRBV6-5, the J gene TRBJ1-3; no definite D call. CDR3 length: 11 amino acids. V was trimmed by 6 bases and J by 9 bases, leaving 9 bases between them. Germline loops: CDR1 MNHEY, CDR2 SVGAGI.

The CDR3 DNA sequence: TGTGCCAGCAGTCCCCGACAGATGAACACTGAAGCTTTCTTT. Translation: CASSPRQMNTEAFF. The chain uses TRBV28 and TRBJ1-1, with TRBD1 as a possible D gene (5 bases). Germline CDR1 MDHEN, CDR2 SYDVKM. Trimming cost V 5 bases and J 0 bases, with 10 bases left between them. The CDR3 extends over 14 amino acids. The whole variable domain, filled in from reference TRBV28 and TRBJ1-1, reads DVKVTQSSRYLVKRTGEKVFLECVQDMDHENMFWYRQDPGLGLRLIYFSYDVKMKEKGDIPEGYSVSREKKERFSLILESASTNQTSMYLCASSPRQMNTEAFFGQGTRLTVV.

The chain has TRBV19 and TRBJ1-1, with D perhaps matching TRBD1 (6 bases). Germline values: CDR1 LNHDA, CDR2 SQIVND (reference sequence). The CDR3 runs to 12 residues. With 3 bases removed from V and 8 bases from J, the gap between germline ends came to 10 bases. CDR3 coding DNA: TGTGCCAGTAGTATTTGGGGGCTCGAAGCTTTCTTT. Its protein product is CASSIWGLEAFF.

This rearrangement joins TRBV11-2 to TRBJ2-2; TRBD1 is a possible D gene (6 bases). Germline CDR1 SGHAT, CDR2 FQNNGV. The CDR3 spans 16 residues. The V gene lost 8 bases and the J gene lost 5 bases, with 21 bases spanning the gap. DNA of the CDR3: TGTGCCAGCCGAGACCCCAGGGGCTCCAGGACCGGGGAGCTGTTTTTT. It specifies CASRDPRGSRTGELFF.

V usage is TRBV21-1 and J usage is TRBJ1-2. TRBV21-1 is a known pseudogene. The CDR3 has 13 amino acids. CDR3 bases: TGTGCCAGCAGCAAAGGAGGAGTCGCCCGGTACACCTTC. Translation: CASSKGGVARYTF.

The chain uses TRBV27 and TRBJ1-1; no definite D call. The CDR3 runs 14 residues. Germline CDR1 is MNHEY and CDR2 is SMNVEV (reference sequence). With 0 bases removed from V and 4 bases from J, the gap between germline ends came to 9 bases. CDR3 nucleotide sequence: TGTGCCAGCAGTTTATCGACGAGAGGCACTGAAGCTTTCTTT. It is translated as CASSLSTRGTEAFF.

The chain links TRBV28 to TRBJ1-2; D not resolved. V was shortened by 9 bases and J by 4 bases, with 18 bases between the two germline ends. CDR1 is MDHEN and CDR2 is SYDVKM in the germline V gene. This CDR3 is built from 14 residues. CDR3 nucleotide sequence: TGTGCCAGTCGACTCAGCGGGGATATCTATGGCTACACCTTC. As protein: CASRLSGDIYGYTF.

The gene calls are TRBV13 and TRBJ2-7; possibly TRBD1 for D (6 bases). CDR3 length equals 14 residues. CDR1 and CDR2 from the germline V gene are PRHDT and FYEKMQ (reference sequence). V dropped 3 bases and J dropped 6 bases, with 15 bases sitting between them. DNA of the CDR3: TGTGCCAGCAGCTTGGTGTCCAGGGGCGGCGAGCAGTACTTC. Encoded protein: CASSLVSRGGEQYF.

This clone was found a few times. The chain recombines TRBV27 with TRBJ2-1; D is possibly TRBD2 (5 bases). CDR1 is MNHEY and CDR2 is SMNVEV in the germline V gene (reference sequence). CDR3 length: 15 residues. V shed 6 bases and J shed 0 bases, with 12 bases lying between them. The CDR3 DNA follows: TGTGCCAGCAGGTTCGATCGGGACTCCTACAATGAGCAGTTCTTC. Its translation: CASRFDRDSYNEQFF.

The V call is TRBV29-1, the J call TRBJ2-1, with 7 positions matching TRBD1. With 3 bases clipped from V and 6 bases from J, the junction kept 8 bases outside the gene matches. Germline CDR1 reads SQVTM; CDR2 reads ANQGSEA. The CDR3 runs 14 residues. The chain's CDR3 is CSVETGTYINEQFF. CDR3 in DNA: TGCAGCGTTGAGACAGGGACGTACATCAATGAGCAGTTCTTC.